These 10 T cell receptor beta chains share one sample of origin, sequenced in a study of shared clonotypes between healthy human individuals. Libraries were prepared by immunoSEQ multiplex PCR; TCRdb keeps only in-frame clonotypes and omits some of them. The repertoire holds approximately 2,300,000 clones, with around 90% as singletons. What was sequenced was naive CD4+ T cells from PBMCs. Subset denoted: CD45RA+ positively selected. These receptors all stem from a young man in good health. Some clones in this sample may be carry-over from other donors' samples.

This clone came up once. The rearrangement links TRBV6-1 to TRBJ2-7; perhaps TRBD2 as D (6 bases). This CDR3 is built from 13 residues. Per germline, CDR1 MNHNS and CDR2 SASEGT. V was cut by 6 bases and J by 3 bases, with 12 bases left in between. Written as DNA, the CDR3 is TGTGCCAGCAGCGCGGGACTGCACTACGAGCAGTACTTC. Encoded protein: CASSAGLHYEQYF.

In nucleotides, the CDR3 is TGTGCCAGCAGCGTATATGGGAGCGGCTACGAGCAGTACTTC. Its translation is CASSVYGSGYEQYF. The rearrangement uses TRBV9 and TRBJ2-7; possible D gene TRBD2, 5 bases. Trimming removed 1 base at V and 3 bases at J, with 11 bases between. Per the germline V gene, CDR1 is SGDLS and CDR2 is YYNGEE. The length of the CDR3 is 14 residues.

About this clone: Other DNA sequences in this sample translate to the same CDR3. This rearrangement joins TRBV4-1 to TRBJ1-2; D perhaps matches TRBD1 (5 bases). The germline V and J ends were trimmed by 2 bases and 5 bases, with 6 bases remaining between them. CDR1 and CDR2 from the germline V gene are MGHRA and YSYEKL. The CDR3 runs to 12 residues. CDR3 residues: CASSQQGYGYTF. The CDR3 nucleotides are TGCGCCAGCAGCCAACAGGGTTATGGCTACACCTTC.

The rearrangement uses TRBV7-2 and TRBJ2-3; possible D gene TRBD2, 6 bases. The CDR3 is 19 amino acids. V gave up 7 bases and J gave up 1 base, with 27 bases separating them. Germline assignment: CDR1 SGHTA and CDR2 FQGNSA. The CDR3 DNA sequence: TGTGCCAGCATTAAACGGATTTTTGAGTCGGGAGTGGGCACAGATACGCAGTATTTT. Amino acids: CASIKRIFESGVGTDTQYF.

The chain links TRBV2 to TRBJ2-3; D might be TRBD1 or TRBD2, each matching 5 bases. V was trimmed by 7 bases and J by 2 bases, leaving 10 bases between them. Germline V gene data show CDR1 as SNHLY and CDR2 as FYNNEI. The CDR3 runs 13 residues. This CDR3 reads CASKGSATDTQYF. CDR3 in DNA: TGTGCCAGCAAGGGGAGCGCCACAGATACGCAGTATTTT.

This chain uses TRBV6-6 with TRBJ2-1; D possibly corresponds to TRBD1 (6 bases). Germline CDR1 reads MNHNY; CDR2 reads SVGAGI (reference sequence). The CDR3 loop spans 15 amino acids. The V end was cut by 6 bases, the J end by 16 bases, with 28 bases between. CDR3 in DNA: TGTGCCAGCAGCCCTACCCTGGGTGTTGGGACATCGCTTTTCTTC. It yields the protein CASSPTLGVGTSLFF.

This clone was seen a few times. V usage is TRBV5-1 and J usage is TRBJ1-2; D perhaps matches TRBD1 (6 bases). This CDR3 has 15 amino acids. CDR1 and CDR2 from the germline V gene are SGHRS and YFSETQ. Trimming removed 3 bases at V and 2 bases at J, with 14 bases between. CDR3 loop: CASSSHQTGNYGYTF. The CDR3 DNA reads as TGCGCCAGCAGCTCACATCAAACAGGGAACTATGGCTACACCTTC.

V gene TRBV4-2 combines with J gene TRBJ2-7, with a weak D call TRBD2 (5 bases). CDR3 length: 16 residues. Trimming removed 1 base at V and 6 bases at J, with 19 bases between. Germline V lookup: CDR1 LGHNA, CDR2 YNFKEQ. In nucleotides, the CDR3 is TGTGCCAGCAGCCAAGCTGCGGGCCGGGAATCGGGCGAGCAGTACTTC. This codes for CASSQAAGRESGEQYF.

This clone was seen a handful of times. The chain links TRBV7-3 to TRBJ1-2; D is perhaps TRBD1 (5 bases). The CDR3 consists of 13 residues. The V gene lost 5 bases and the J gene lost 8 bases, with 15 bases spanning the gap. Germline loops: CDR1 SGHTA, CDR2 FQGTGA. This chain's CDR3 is CASSGGQGEGYTF. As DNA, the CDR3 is TGTGCCAGCAGCGGAGGGCAGGGTGAGGGCTACACCTTC.

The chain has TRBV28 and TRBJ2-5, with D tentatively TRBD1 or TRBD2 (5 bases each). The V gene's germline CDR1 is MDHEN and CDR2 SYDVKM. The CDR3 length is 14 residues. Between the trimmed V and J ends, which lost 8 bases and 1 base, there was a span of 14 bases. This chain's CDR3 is CASHPGTAQETQYF. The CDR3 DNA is TGTGCCAGCCACCCCGGGACCGCCCAAGAGACCCAGTACTTC.